Listed below are T cell receptor beta chains from one sample, sequenced in a study of response to subunit inactivated influenza vaccine. A single record per CDR3 protein comes from TCRdb applying MiXCR to the RT-PCR reads. The sample has under 550,000 distinct CDR3 sequences; 7.2% are singletons. The starting material was PBMCs from blood, obtained around 25 months after vaccination. These receptors all come from a man between 50 and 69 years old who received an inactivated influenza vaccine. Each CDR3 is given with its conserved first and last residue. Each record gives: clone size, D gene, V gene, J gene, CDR3 DNA, CDR3 protein. A D gene is named only where the DNA matches it firmly. The size of a clone is reported for some rows only, either as once, few or many, or as a class for expanded clones.

>many|.|TRBV2|TRBJ1-4
TGTGCCAGCAGTGTAACCGGGACAAGGGATGAAAAACTGTTTTTT
CASSVTGTRDEKLFF
>few|.|TRBV11-2|TRBJ2-1
TGTGCCAGCAGCTCACTACGGGGCAACGTAGATGAGCAGTTCTTC
CASSSLRGNVDEQFF
>.|TRBD2|TRBV18|TRBJ2-5
TGTGCCAGCTCACCAAGCGGGAGTACGCCAGAGACCCAGTACTTC
CASSPSGSTPETQYF
>.|.|TRBV30|TRBJ1-5
TGTGCCTGGAGTGTAAAAGGGGGGGGTCAGCCCCAGCATTTT
CAWSVKGGGQPQHF
>many|.|TRBV3-1|TRBJ1-6
TGTGCCAGTGGGACGCGAGACAATTCACCCCTCCACTTT
CASGTRDNSPLHF
>.|.|TRBV7-6|TRBJ1-3
TGTGCCAGCAGCCCCGGACGGGGAAGCTCTGGAAACACCATATATTTT
CASSPGRGSSGNTIYF
>.|TRBD2|TRBV29-1|TRBJ2-3
TGCAGCGTTGAACGGGGGGGGCGCGCAGATACGCAGTATTTT
CSVERGGRADTQYF
>.|TRBD2|TRBV6-2/TRBV6-3|TRBJ2-2
TGTGCCAGCAACAAAAGGGACACCGGGACTAGAAACACCGGGGAGCTGTTTTTT
CASNKRDTGTRNTGELFF
>few|TRBD2|TRBV7-2|TRBJ2-7
TGTGCCAGCAGCTTAGGGGGACTAGCGGGACACTACGAGCAGTACTTC
CASSLGGLAGHYEQYF
>few|TRBD2|TRBV5-5|TRBJ2-2
TGTGCCAGCAGCTTGGAGTTTTATAGCGGGGGAACCGGGGAGCTGTTTTTT
CASSLEFYSGGTGELFF
>few|.|TRBV12-3/TRBV12-4|TRBJ1-1
TGTGCCAGCGGACGGGGTGTAGGGGCTTTCTTT
CASGRGVGAFF
>.|TRBD1|TRBV18|TRBJ2-1
TGTGCCAGCTCGGCGGAACAGGGGGCGTACAATGAGCAGTTCTTC
CASSAEQGAYNEQFF
>.|TRBD2|TRBV10-3|TRBJ2-7
TGTGCCATACGAGGGACTAGCGGGAAGTACGAGCAGTACTTC
CAIRGTSGKYEQYF
>.|.|TRBV28|TRBJ2-1
TGTGCCAGCAGTTCATCCGGGACACCCCCGTTTAATGAGCAGTTCTTC
CASSSSGTPPFNEQFF
>.|TRBD2|TRBV7-7|TRBJ2-3
TGTGCTAGCAGCCGGACTAGGGGAGATACGCAGTATTTT
CASSRTRGDTQYF
>many|.|TRBV7-8|TRBJ2-3
TGTGCCAGCAGCTTAAGCTCCGTTCTGACTAGAACTAGCACAGATACGCAGTATTTT
CASSLSSVLTRTSTDTQYF
>.|.|TRBV5-6|TRBJ2-5
TGTGCCAGCAGCTTGGATTCAAAAGGTTTAGAGACCCAGTACTTC
CASSLDSKGLETQYF
>.|.|TRBV28|TRBJ1-4
TGTGCCAGCAGCCACCACGACGGCGATGAAAAACTGTTTTTT
CASSHHDGDEKLFF
>many|.|TRBV7-8|TRBJ2-7
TGTGCCAGCAGCCCTGCCGGGACTTACTACGAGCAGTACTTC
CASSPAGTYYEQYF
>.|TRBD2|TRBV7-9|TRBJ2-3
TGTGCCAGCAGCCACCTGCTGGGGCGGGGGGGCACAGATACGCAGTATTTT
CASSHLLGRGGTDTQYF
>.|TRBD1|TRBV5-1|TRBJ1-2
TGCGCCAGCAGCTTGGATGTGACAGGGGCCTATGGCTACACCTTC
CASSLDVTGAYGYTF
>many|.|TRBV6-5|TRBJ2-5
TGTGCCACGCGGCACCGGGGGGAGACCCAGTACTTC
CATRHRGETQYF
>.|.|TRBV20-1|TRBJ2-7
TGCAGTGCTATAAAAGCGGCAGGCTCCTACGAGCAGTACTTC
CSAIKAAGSYEQYF
>few|TRBD1|TRBV6-1|TRBJ2-7
TGTGCCAGCAGTGAAGTCCTCGGGACAGAATTCTCCTACGAGCAGTACTTC
CASSEVLGTEFSYEQYF
>few|.|TRBV20-1|TRBJ2-7
TGCAGTGCTCCCGGTGGGGGCTACGAGCAGTACTTC
CSAPGGGYEQYF
>.|.|TRBV10-3|TRBJ2-5
TGTGCCATCAAGGGTGAACGAGAGACCCAGTACTTC
CAIKGERETQYF
>many|.|TRBV12-3/TRBV12-4|TRBJ1-5
TGTGCCAGCAGCTTGGGGAGGGGCAATCAGCCCCAGCATTTT
CASSLGRGNQPQHF
>.|TRBD1|TRBV5-5|TRBJ2-3
TGTGCCAGCAGCTTGGGGGACAGGGGCACAGATACGCAGTATTTT
CASSLGDRGTDTQYF
>many|.|TRBV6-4|TRBJ1-6
TGTGCCAGCAGAAAAGGGGTTAATTCACCCCTCCACTTT
CASRKGVNSPLHF
>.|.|TRBV5-1|TRBJ1-5
TGCGCCAGCAGCTTGGATACGAATCAGCCCCAGCATTTT
CASSLDTNQPQHF
>.|.|TRBV15|TRBJ1-2
TGTGCCACCAGCAGAGAAAACGGGCGCTACACCTTC
CATSRENGRYTF
>.|TRBD1|TRBV29-1|TRBJ2-3
TGCAGCGCAAGCCAGGGGGAGACAGATACGCAGTATTTT
CSASQGETDTQYF
>many|.|TRBV3-1|TRBJ2-1
TGTGCCAGCAGCCAAGGGCCAGGGCAGTTCTTC
CASSQGPGQFF
>few|TRBD2|TRBV12-3/TRBV12-4|TRBJ2-1
TGTGCCAGCAGTGTTCGCGCGGGAGGGCCTGTTGAGCAGTTCTTC
CASSVRAGGPVEQFF
>.|.|TRBV28|TRBJ2-7
TGTGCCAGCAGTTTGCGGGGCATCACCTACGAGCAGTACTTC
CASSLRGITYEQYF
>few|TRBD2|TRBV6-1|TRBJ2-2
TGTGCCAGCTCGCACCCGGGACTAGCGGGGGGAATCACCGGGGAGCTGTTTTTT
CASSHPGLAGGITGELFF
>many|.|TRBV29-1|TRBJ1-2
TGCAGCGTTGACTCCGTTAACTATGGCTACACCTTC
CSVDSVNYGYTF
>.|.|TRBV7-9|TRBJ1-1
TGTGCCAGCAGCCCCCCCATTATGGCCACTGAAGCTTTCTTT
CASSPPIMATEAFF
>.|.|TRBV12-3/TRBV12-4|TRBJ1-3
TGTGCCAGCATTATCACCAAGGTCTCGGGCTACTCTGGAAACACCATATATTTT
CASIITKVSGYSGNTIYF
>.|.|TRBV12-3/TRBV12-4|TRBJ1-5
TGTGCCAGCAAGCAGACCAATCAGCCCCAGCATTTT
CASKQTNQPQHF
>many|.|TRBV20-1|TRBJ2-7
TGCAGTGCTAGAGTTCTGGGGCAGGGATCAGACGAGCAGTACTTC
CSARVLGQGSDEQYF
>.|TRBD1|TRBV4-3|TRBJ2-7
TGCGCCAGCAGCCTGGTAGTAACCGAGACAGGGGTCCCCTACGAGCAGTACTTC
CASSLVVTETGVPYEQYF
>.|.|TRBV20-1|TRBJ1-1
TGCAGCACTCAAAAGTACCAGGGAGGAACTGAAGCTTTCTTT
CSTQKYQGGTEAFF
>.|TRBD2|TRBV4-2|TRBJ2-5
TGTGCCAGCAGCCAAGGGACCTCGGGGGTGAGCGGGATTAATTTGGAGACCCAGTACTTC
CASSQGTSGVSGINLETQYF
>.|TRBD1|TRBV6-1|TRBJ1-2
TGTGCCAGCAGGAACGAACAGGGGGCGCGTAGTAATGGCTACACCTTC
CASRNEQGARSNGYTF
>few|.|TRBV4-1|TRBJ2-7
TGCGCCAGCAGCCAAGTTGGGGAGTACGAGCAGTACTTC
CASSQVGEYEQYF
>.|.|TRBV7-8|TRBJ1-5
TGTGCCAGCAGCTTTGTAGGCAACAATCAGCCCCAGCATTTT
CASSFVGNNQPQHF
>many|.|TRBV12-3/TRBV12-4|TRBJ2-3
TGTGCCAGCAGTTTAACAGGGTACACAGATACGCAGTATTTT
CASSLTGYTDTQYF